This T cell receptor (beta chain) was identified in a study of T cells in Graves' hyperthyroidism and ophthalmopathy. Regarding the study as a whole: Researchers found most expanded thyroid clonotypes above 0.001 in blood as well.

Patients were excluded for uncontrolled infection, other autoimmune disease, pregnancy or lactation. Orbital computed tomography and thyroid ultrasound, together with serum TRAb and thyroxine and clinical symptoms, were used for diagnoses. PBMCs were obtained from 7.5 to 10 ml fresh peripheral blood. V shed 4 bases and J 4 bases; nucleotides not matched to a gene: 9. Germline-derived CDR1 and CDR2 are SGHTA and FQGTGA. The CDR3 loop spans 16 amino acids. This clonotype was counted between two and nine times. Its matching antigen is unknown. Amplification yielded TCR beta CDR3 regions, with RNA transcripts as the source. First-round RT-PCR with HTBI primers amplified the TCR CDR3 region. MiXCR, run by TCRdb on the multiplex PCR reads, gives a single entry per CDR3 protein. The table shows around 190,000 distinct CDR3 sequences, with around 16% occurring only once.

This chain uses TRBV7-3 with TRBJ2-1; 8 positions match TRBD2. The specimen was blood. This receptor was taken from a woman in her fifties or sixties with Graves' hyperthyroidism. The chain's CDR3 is CASSSSSGIAYNEQFF. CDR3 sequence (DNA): TGTGCCAGCAGCTCTAGTAGCGGGATTGCTTACAATGAGCAGTTCTTC.